This entry lists 10 T cell receptor beta chains sequenced from one sample in a study of T cell changes during pregnancy in multiple sclerosis. Some clones are missing from TCRdb's copy, which holds only in-frame ones; the method was immunoSEQ multiplex PCR. Of tens of thousands of clones listed, roughly 90% are singletons. The material was peripheral blood, obtained in the first trimester of pregnancy. Receptors originate from a female donor in good health, enrolled as a control in a pregnancy study.

V usage is TRBV29-1 and J usage is TRBJ1-2; D is uncertain. Looked up from germline, CDR1 is SQVTM and CDR2 is ANQGSEA. The CDR3 loop spans 13 amino acids. V lost 4 bases and J lost 6, with 15 bases in between. In DNA, the CDR3 is TGCAGCGTTGTGAGGGTCGGTGGGCATGGCTACACCTTC. Its translation: CSVVRVGGHGYTF. Drawing the rest from reference TRBV29-1 and TRBJ1-2, the complete variable domain is SAVISQKPSRDICQRGTSLTIQCQVDSQVTMMFWYRQQPGQSLTLIATANQGSEATYESGFVIDKFPISRPNLTFSTLTVSNMSPEDSSIYLCSVVRVGGHGYTFGSGTRLTVV.

The chain is built from TRBV28 and TRBJ1-2, with D tentatively TRBD1 (6 bases). Per the germline V gene, CDR1 is MDHEN and CDR2 is SYDVKM. V lost 6 bases to trimming and J lost 8 bases, with 13 bases between them. The CDR3 length is 12 residues. The CDR3 loop reads CASRGGANGYTF. The CDR3 DNA is TGTGCCAGCAGGGGGGGGGCGAACGGCTACACCTTC.

The rearrangement links TRBV30 to TRBJ2-7; TRBD2 aligns across 8 bases. The CDR3 runs 14 residues. With V trimmed by 0 bases and J by 5 bases, 6 bases remained unmatched. Looked up from germline, CDR1 is GTSNPN and CDR2 is SVGIG (reference sequence). The CDR3 sequence is CAWSVRGGYDEQYF. CDR3 coding DNA: TGTGCCTGGAGTGTACGGGGGGGGTACGACGAGCAGTACTTC.

This rearrangement joins TRBV4-1 to TRBJ1-1, with no clear D. Trimming pared 0 bases from V and 4 bases from J, leaving 12 bases between. The germline V gene has CDR1 MGHRA and CDR2 YSYEKL. The CDR3 sequence is 15 residues long. CDR3 DNA: TGCGCCAGCAGCCAAGATCTAACCCTTGGCACTGAAGCTTTCTTT. Its translation: CASSQDLTLGTEAFF.

This CDR3 is CASSPWTGLGYTF. Here the CDR3 DNA reads TGTGCCAGCAGCCCCTGGACAGGGCTGGGCTACACCTTC. This chain links TRBV5-5 with TRBJ1-2; TRBD1 aligns across 8 bases. CDR1 is SGHKS and CDR2 is YYEKEE in the germline V gene (reference sequence). The V segment lost 4 bases and the J segment 8 bases; nucleotides outside the gene matches: 7. The CDR3 is 13 amino acids.

J is TRBJ1-5 and V is TRBV4-2, with a possible D match to TRBD1 (5 bases). Deletions cut 1 base from V and 0 bases from J, with 13 bases between. The CDR3 is made up of 17 amino acids. Germline CDR1 reads LGHNA; CDR2 reads YNFKEQ. Here the CDR3 reads CASSQGRGEYSNQPQHF. As DNA, the CDR3 is TGTGCCAGCAGCCAAGGTCGGGGGGAGTATAGCAATCAGCCCCAGCATTTT.

The chain is built from TRBV19 and TRBJ2-1; 11 nucleotides agree with TRBD2. The CDR3 has 17 residues. Looked up from germline, CDR1 is LNHDA and CDR2 is SQIVND (reference sequence). J lost 7 bases, V lost 6 bases, and 14 bases had no gene match. CDR3: CASSPIRTSGWENEQFF. CDR3 DNA: TGTGCCAGTAGCCCCATCCGGACTAGCGGGTGGGAGAATGAGCAGTTCTTC.

The chain carries TRBV4-3 and TRBJ2-3; 11 nucleotides agree with TRBD2. The length of the CDR3 is 17 residues. The V gene end was trimmed by 4 bases and the J gene end by 1 base; junction bases not matched to a gene: 7. The germline CDR1 and CDR2 sequences are LGHNA and YSLEER. CDR3 sequence (DNA): TGCGCCAGCAGCCCAGCTAGCGGGGGGCGGGGCACAGATACGCAGTATTTT. This gives the protein CASSPASGGRGTDTQYF.

The chain recombines TRBV29-1 with TRBJ2-5; 10 bases fit TRBD1. Germline V lookup: CDR1 SQVTM, CDR2 ANQGSEA. The CDR3 contains 15 residues. Trimming took 4 bases from V and 5 from J; bases not matched to a gene: 10. The CDR3 bases are TGCAGCGTTGGGGTGGGGACAGGGGTACTGGAGACCCAGTACTTC. Encoded protein: CSVGVGTGVLETQYF.

This chain uses TRBV7-9 with TRBJ1-6; unclear D gene. The CDR3 loop spans 13 amino acids. Germline-derived CDR1 and CDR2 are SEHNR and FQNEAQ (reference sequence). The V end lost 4 bases, the J end lost 8 bases, and 9 bases lay between the germline ends. CDR3 in DNA: TGTGCCAGCAGCTACCTTCCGGATTCACCCCTCCACTTT. Amino acid sequence: CASSYLPDSPLHF.